The clone carrying this T cell receptor beta chain was counted only a few times. Its antigen is as yet unknown. The table came from immunoSEQ multiplex PCR; TCRdb's copy has only in-frame clones and leaves some out. The table has a few hundred thousand clones, more than 80% seen once; the top ten hold around 0.84%. The data are from a study of cytomegalovirus exposure and HLA in healthy donors. CDR1 DFQATT and CDR2 SNEGSKA come from the germline V gene (reference sequence). The CDR3 has 11 residues. V shed 1 base and J shed 7 bases, with 7 bases lying between them. Overall study findings and caveats: That first-cohort TCR clusters tended to co-occur in the 95 to 150 validation repertoires was found in a later analysis. Confirmation was obtained in vitro that a few CMV-associated chains are specific for CMV antigens.

The specimen sequenced was PBMCs. The sequence was collected from a woman under 30 in good health and CMV-seronegative. The rearrangement uses TRBV20-1 and TRBJ1-1; D gene unclear. Written as DNA, the CDR3 is TGCAGTGCTAGAGCCGGGAATGAAGCTTTCTTT. Translation: CSARAGNEAFF.